These T cell receptor beta chains were read from a single sample in a study of CD8+CD57+ T cells in acquired aplastic anemia. A single record per CDR3 protein comes from TCRdb applying MiXCR to the reads. The sample shows some 150,000 distinct CDR3 sequences, around 48% of them seen only once. Sequencing input: sorted CD4+, CD8+, or CD8+CD57+ T cells (not recorded which) from PBMCs. These receptors were obtained from a human donor with aplastic anemia. Each CDR3 is given with its conserved first and last residue. The D gene is left open where the match is weak. Rows give clone size only sometimes, using once, few, many, or a class for an expanded clone.

d_gene | j_gene | abundance | v_gene | CDR3aa | CDR3nt
NA | TRBJ1-2 | NA | TRBV10-3 | CAISDGHNYGYTF | TGTGCCATCAGTGACGGTCATAACTATGGCTACACCTTC
NA | TRBJ2-3 | many | TRBV24-1 | CATSDPLQGSTDTQYF | TGTGCCACCAGTGACCCCCTCCAGGGGAGCACAGATACGCAGTATTTT
NA | TRBJ1-2 | many | TRBV11-2 | CASSLGEGYGYTF | TGTGCCAGCAGCTTGGGGGAAGGGTATGGCTACACCTTC
NA | TRBJ2-1 | many | TRBV2 | CASSGGQIEQFF | TGTGCCAGCAGTGGGGGACAAATTGAGCAGTTCTTC
NA | TRBJ1-6 | many | TRBV29-1 | CSVEDYPNSPLHF | TGCAGCGTTGAAGATTACCCTAATTCACCCCTCCACTTT
TRBD2 | TRBJ2-3 | NA | TRBV15 | CATSRPRDYSTDTQYF | TGTGCCACCAGCAGGCCCCGGGACTATTCCACAGATACGCAGTATTTT
TRBD2 | TRBJ2-2 | NA | TRBV24-1 | CATSDGAGASDTGELFF | TGTGCCACCAGTGATGGAGCGGGGGCTAGTGACACCGGGGAGCTGTTTTTT
TRBD1 | TRBJ2-6 | NA | TRBV19 | CASSPRGQAYSGANVLTF | TGTGCCAGTAGTCCCCGGGGACAGGCTTACTCTGGGGCCAACGTCCTGACTTTC
NA | TRBJ1-1 | NA | TRBV29-1 | CSVRDTGENTEAFF | TGCAGCGTGAGGGACACCGGGGAGAACACTGAAGCTTTCTTT
NA | TRBJ1-2 | many | TRBV19 | CASSIRGSGYTF | TGTGCCAGTAGTATACGCGGCAGCGGCTACACCTTC
TRBD1 | TRBJ1-1 | many | TRBV5-1 | CASSFTPGGAGTEAFF | TGCGCCAGCAGCTTCACCCCAGGGGGCGCCGGGACTGAAGCTTTCTTT
TRBD1 | TRBJ2-7 | medium-sized | TRBV20-1 | CRTGSLGEQYF | TGCAGGACAGGGTCACTAGGCGAGCAGTACTTC
TRBD2 | TRBJ2-3 | NA | TRBV7-3 | CASSLMATSGGSTDTQYF | TGTGCCAGCAGCTTAATGGCGACTAGCGGTGGGAGCACAGATACGCAGTATTTT
NA | TRBJ1-1 | NA | TRBV18 | CASSPSGTEAFF | TGTGCCAGCTCACCTTCCGGCACTGAAGCTTTCTTT
NA | TRBJ2-7 | many | TRBV7-8 | CASSSHTSYEQYF | TGTGCCAGCAGCTCACATACTAGCTACGAGCAGTACTTC
TRBD2 | TRBJ2-5 | NA | TRBV25-1 | CASSLAGGFFQETQYF | TGTGCCAGCAGTCTAGCGGGAGGGTTCTTCCAAGAGACCCAGTACTTC
NA | TRBJ1-5 | once | TRBV15 | CATSRPRGGGQPQHF | TGTGCCACCAGCAGGCCGAGAGGGGGTGGTCAGCCCCAGCATTTT
TRBD2 | TRBJ2-7 | few | TRBV27 | CASRTSGGPSYEQYF | TGTGCCAGCAGGACTAGCGGGGGCCCCTCCTACGAGCAGTACTTC
NA | TRBJ2-3 | NA | TRBV5-1 | CASQEGRDTQYF | TGCGCCAGCCAAGAGGGGCGAGATACGCAGTATTTT
NA | TRBJ2-1 | NA | TRBV13 | CASSGTGLTGGSQSEQFF | TGTGCCAGTTCCGGGACAGGACTAACGGGGGGGAGCCAGAGTGAGCAGTTCTTC
NA | TRBJ2-5 | NA | TRBV7-6 | CASSLVIGQVETQHF | TGTGCCAGCAGCTTAGTAATCGGGCAGGTTGAGACCCAGCACTTC
TRBD1 | TRBJ1-6 | NA | TRBV11-1 | CASSLTGGAISYNSPLHF | TGTGCCAGCAGCTTGACAGGGGGCGCGATCTCCTATAATTCACCCCTCCACTTT
TRBD1 | TRBJ1-2 | many | TRBV11-2 | CASSLVGTGGLANYGYTF | TGTGCCAGCAGCTTAGTCGGGACAGGGGGACTAGCTAACTATGGCTACACCTTC
TRBD1 | TRBJ2-5 | NA | TRBV2 | CASTSSRGKGNQYF | TGTGCCAGCACGTCGAGCAGGGGGAAGGGGAACCAGTACTTC
NA | TRBJ2-6 | few | TRBV7-3 | CASSPQGSGANVLTF | TGTGCCAGCAGCCCTCAGGGATCCGGGGCCAACGTCCTGACTTTC
NA | TRBJ1-6 | NA | TRBV2 | CASSENSPLHF | TGTGCCAGTTCGGAGAATTCACCCCTCCACTTT
TRBD2 | TRBJ2-1 | NA | TRBV4-3 | CASSLPTGRADKQFF | TGCGCCAGCAGCCTCCCCACCGGGAGGGCGGATAAGCAGTTCTTC
TRBD1 | TRBJ2-2 | NA | TRBV5-1 | CASAGQGPVGELFF | TGCGCCAGCGCAGGACAGGGGCCGGTTGGGGAGCTGTTTTTT
TRBD1 | TRBJ1-5 | many | TRBV6-1 | CASELTGGNQPQHF | TGTGCCAGCGAGCTGACAGGGGGCAATCAGCCCCAGCATTTT
NA | TRBJ1-1 | NA | TRBV10-3 | CAISDQWQMMNTEAFF | TGTGCCATCAGTGATCAATGGCAGATGATGAACACTGAAGCTTTCTTT
TRBD1 | TRBJ1-6 | NA | TRBV6-2/TRBV6-3 | CASSLTGIYNSPLHF | TGTGCCAGCAGCCTGACAGGGATCTATAATTCACCCCTCCACTTT
NA | TRBJ1-6 | many | TRBV12-3/TRBV12-4 | CASSRQAYVPLHF | TGTGCCAGCAGTAGGCAGGCCTACGTTCCCCTCCACTTT
NA | TRBJ2-3 | many | TRBV5-1 | CASIVREGGPDTQYF | TGCGCCAGCATCGTCCGGGAAGGGGGGCCGGATACGCAGTATTTT
NA | TRBJ2-7 | NA | TRBV19 | CASRQGIAYEQYF | TGTGCCAGTAGACAGGGAATAGCCTACGAGCAGTACTTC